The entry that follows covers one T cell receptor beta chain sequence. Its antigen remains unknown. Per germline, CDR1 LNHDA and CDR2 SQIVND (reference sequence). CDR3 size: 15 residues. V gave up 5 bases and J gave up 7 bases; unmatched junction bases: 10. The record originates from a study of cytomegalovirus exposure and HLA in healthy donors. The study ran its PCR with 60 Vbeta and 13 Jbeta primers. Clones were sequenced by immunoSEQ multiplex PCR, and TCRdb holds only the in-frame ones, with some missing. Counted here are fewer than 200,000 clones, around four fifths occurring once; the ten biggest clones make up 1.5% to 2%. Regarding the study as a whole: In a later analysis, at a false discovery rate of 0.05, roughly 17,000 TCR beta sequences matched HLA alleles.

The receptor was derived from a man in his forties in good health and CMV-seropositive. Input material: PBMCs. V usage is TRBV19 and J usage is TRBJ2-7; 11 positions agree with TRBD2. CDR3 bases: TGTGCCAGTAGTGGGATAGCGGGAGGGCCGGGGGAGCAGTACTTC. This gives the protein CASSGIAGGPGEQYF.